This T cell receptor (beta chain) is drawn from a study of blood T cell repertoires in COVID-19. About the study: Italy, Spain and the United States were the sources of the convalescent and acute COVID-19 samples.

V shed 1 base and J shed 2 bases, with 8 bases lying between them. Per germline, CDR1 LGHDT and CDR2 YNNKEL (reference sequence). CDR3 length: 14 amino acids. Sequencing was performed with immunoSEQ multiplex PCR; in TCRdb, only in-frame clones are kept and a portion is missing. The profile shows about 210,000 clones, 80% to 85% of them singletons. The clonotype originates from a woman aged 50 to 65 with acute COVID-19. The rearrangement uses TRBV3-1 (or the pseudogene TRBV3-2) and TRBJ1-2; possibly TRBD1 for D (6 bases). The sequenced sample was PBMCs or T cells enriched from blood (not recorded which). The CDR3: CASSQGTGNYGYTF. The CDR3 DNA is TGTGCCAGCAGCCAAGGCACAGGGAACTATGGCTACACCTTC.